The sequence of this TCR beta chain was determined in a study of human T cells and chemical hapten exposure. TCRdb processed the RACE reads anew with MiXCR; each CDR3 protein has one entry. The sample shows roughly 50,000 distinct CDR3 sequences, roughly a tenth of them seen only once. There are a few counts of this clonotype. Unmatched junction bases numbered 8, after V lost 3 bases and J lost 5 bases. The CDR3 is 15 amino acids. Germline CDR1 reads KGHSH; CDR2 reads LQKENI. Time point indicated: pre-sensitization, week 0. Treatment given: therapeutic diphenylcyclopropenone sensitization with weekly scalp DPC. At patch-test visits, sampling came before the patch test.

This rearrangement joins TRBV18 to TRBJ2-3, with TRBD2 matching 7 bases. The sample consisted of whole blood, taken in connection with sensitization to the hapten diphenylcyclopropenone (DPC). The source of this sequence is a middle-aged man with alopecia areata. Some clones in this sample may be carry-over from other donors' samples. The CDR3 loop is CASSPVAGGGDTQYF. The CDR3 DNA reads TGTGCCAGCTCACCGGTAGCGGGTGGAGGAGATACGCAGTATTTT.